This T cell receptor (beta chain) comes out of a study of OX40 agonist ivuxolimab in advanced cancers. A note on this clone: Its cognate antigen is unknown.

Germline V gives CDR1 SGHVS, CDR2 FQNEAQ. Trimming took off 7 bases at V and 0 bases at J, with 12 bases between the two ends. CDR3 length: 15 amino acids. Study-level results: Dosing at 0.1 to 3.0 mg/kg was accompanied by clonal expansion of CD4+ and CD8+ blood T cells by week 6. Nonresponders included some who also had low normalized T-cell clonal expansion.

TCRdb keeps only in-frame clones here, not all; method: immunoSEQ multiplex PCR. Here the sample spans 65,000 to 80,000 clones, 90% to 95% being singletons. The chain links TRBV7-8 to TRBJ2-2; possible D gene TRBD1, 6 bases. The receptor was derived from an adult with an advanced solid tumor such as melanoma, head and neck, liver or kidney cancer. The sequencing here drew on CD4+ or CD8+ T cells sorted from blood, taken in a trial of the OX40 agonist ivuxolimab. CDR3 sequence reads: CASKRQAANTGELFF. CDR3 sequence (DNA): TGTGCCAGCAAGAGACAGGCCGCGAACACCGGGGAGCTGTTTTTT.